The clone carrying this TCR beta chain was detected a few times. The antigen is unknown. These data originate in a study of T cell repertoires in cytomegalovirus infection. Study background: Public TCR beta signatures were indicative of both CMV infection and a matching HLA type.

J lost 4 bases, V lost 4 bases, and 8 bases had no gene match. The CDR3 is 15 amino acids. The germline gives CDR1 MNHEY, CDR2 SVGAGI. Points from the study as a whole: Frequencies of public TCR beta families were cumulated, and this identified carriers of CMV plus the relevant HLA.

TCRdb itself ran the reads through MiXCR, one entry per CDR3 protein. The data contain 250,000 or so distinct CDR3 sequences, more than 15% of them seen just once; the ten biggest clones take up roughly 45%. The J gene is TRBJ2-7, the V gene TRBV6-5; 9 bases are shared with TRBD2. Specimen: CD8+ T cells from PBMCs. This TCR was recovered from a human donor in good health (CMV status not recorded). Some clones in this sample may be carry-over from other donors' samples. In nucleotides, the CDR3 is TGTGCCAGCAGTTTTTCGAGCGGGGGGAAATACGAGCAGTACTTC. This translates into CASSFSSGGKYEQYF.